This T cell receptor (beta chain) was recorded in a study of PD-L1 blockade in urothelial cancer (dated by TCRdb to 2016 to 2017). About the full investigation: Every patient began therapy in 2014 and was given atezolizumab 1,200 mg intravenously every 3 weeks. Blood samples gave a median of around 140,000 T cells and approximately 81,000 unique TCRs, with a median clonality of approximately 0.08. Durable clinical benefit was achieved by nine patients and was not achieved by 20 patients. Approximately 29 patients had pretreatment blood TCR-seq, some 24 had at least one posttreatment blood collection, and some 24 had tumor TCR-seq. Durable clinical benefit was defined as a progression-free survival longer than 6 months, and TCR features were additionally tested against progression-free survival and overall survival. About 90% of the 29 patients were males with bladder-origin urothelial cancer, and about 65% of the 29 reported a prior smoking history. The study, an exploratory multi-omic analysis, examined somatic, immune and clinical correlates of response to PD-L1 blockade with atezolizumab in urothelial cancer. Pretreatment tumor samples, along with matched peripheral blood serially collected before and after atezolizumab treatment, were subjected to TCR sequencing. An ECOG performance status of 0 or 1 was recorded for the patients, and 0 to 3 prior chemotherapy regimens had been received by the patients. Blood samples were analyzed 3 weeks after the start of treatment (second dose) and 6 weeks after the start of treatment. Whole exome sequencing and RNA sequencing of pretreatment tumors were performed alongside TCR sequencing in the same patients.

A cohort of about 31 patients with locally advanced or metastatic urothelial carcinoma, treated at Memorial Sloan Kettering on a trial protocol, was included. Peripheral blood mononuclear cells were collected pretreatment and during treatment, at between 1 and 8 total time points per patient. The Qiagen DNeasy Blood extraction kit was used to purify genomic DNA from total PBMCs and from tumor samples. PBMCs were collected pretreatment and during treatment and were isolated and stored as previously described. As regards this clone: What this receptor recognizes is not known. Within one base of it there is no much larger clone, and no base qualities were kept.

CDR1 and CDR2 are drawn from the germline V gene: ENHRY, SYGVKD. The CDR3 numbers 14 residues from cysteine through phenylalanine. Only the CDR3 DNA is retained, 42 bases long and in frame from the first base. Trimming at the junction amounts to 3 bases on V and 4 bases on J, and the germline ends lie 12 bases apart. The paper's findings and limits, for the study overall: Improved progression-free and overall survival was found to be associated with pretreatment peripheral blood TCR clonality below the median. At 3 weeks after the start of treatment, tumor-associated TCR clones in peripheral blood had expanded more in patients with durable benefit (n of about 22, p = 0.022). Small sample size (n of about 30) and many exploratory analyses mean the results are intended to be hypothesis-generating.

Each PCR received spiked-in synthetic TCR analog templates so that absolute template abundance could be estimated from read counts. The immunoSEQ assay used bias-controlled V and J gene primers to amplify TCRbeta CDR3 regions from genomic DNA. Sequencing of rearranged TCRbeta segments was done at approximately 20X coverage. In the original analysis: Clustering was used to correct sequencing errors, and CDR3s were annotated against IMGT so that V, D and J genes could be assigned. Out-of-frame and stop-codon sequences were excluded, and only productive TCRbeta rearrangements were used in downstream analyses. Clonality was calculated as one minus the Shannon entropy normalized by the log of the number of unique productive sequences. Fisher's exact test with Benjamini-Hochberg correction, at a threshold of adjusted p below 0.01, was used to find clones that differed between time points or between blood and tumor. In its TCRdb copy, this immuneACCESS table keeps in-frame sequences only and misses some clones. Where compared with another copy, unresolved V genes explain less than half of these, and the others have no known cause. V and J calls and clone size are those listed in that table; D and trimming were worked out from the DNA. For this sample there are about 69,000 clones; less than 90% appear just once. In total, the top ten clones hold approximately 3.2% of the sample.

Here the sequenced sample was PBMCs, taken around atezolizumab (anti-PD-L1) treatment. The rearrangement combines TRBV10-3 with TRBJ1-1, with the D gene not clear enough to name. The sequence came from a man aged 55-75 years with urothelial cancer. The bases read TGTGCCATCAGTGATATGGGAGGAGGCACTGAAGCTTTCTTT. Its product reads: CAISDMGGGTEAFF.